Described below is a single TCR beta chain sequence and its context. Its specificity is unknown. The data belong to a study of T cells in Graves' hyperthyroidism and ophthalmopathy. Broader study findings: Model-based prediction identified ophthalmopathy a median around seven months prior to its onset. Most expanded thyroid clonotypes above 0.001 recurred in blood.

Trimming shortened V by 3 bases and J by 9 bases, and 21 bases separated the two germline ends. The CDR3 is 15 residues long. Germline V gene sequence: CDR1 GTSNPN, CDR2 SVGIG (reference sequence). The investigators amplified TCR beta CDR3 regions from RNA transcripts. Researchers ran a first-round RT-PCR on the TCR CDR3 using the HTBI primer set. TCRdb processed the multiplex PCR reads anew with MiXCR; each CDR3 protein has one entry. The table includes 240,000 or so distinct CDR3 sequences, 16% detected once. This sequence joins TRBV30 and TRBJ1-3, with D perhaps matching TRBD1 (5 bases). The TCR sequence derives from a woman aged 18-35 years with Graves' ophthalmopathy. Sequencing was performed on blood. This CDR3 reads CAWRRPGTPRATIYF. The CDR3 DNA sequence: TGTGCCTGGAGAAGACCCGGGACCCCAAGAGCCACCATATATTTT. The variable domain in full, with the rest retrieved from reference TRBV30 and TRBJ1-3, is SQTIHQWPATLVQPVGSPLSLECTVEGTSNPNLYWYRQAAGRGLQLLFYSVGIGQISSEVPQNLSASRPQDRQFILSSKKLLLSDSGFYLCAWRRPGTPRATIYFGEGSWLTVV.